Detailed here is one TCR beta chain. This sample stems from a study of OX40 agonist ivuxolimab in advanced cancers. Turning to the study itself: Having had anti-PD-1, anti-PD-L1 or anti-CTLA-4 therapy before was allowed, and approximately 40% had some.

Sequencing was performed with immunoSEQ multiplex PCR; in TCRdb, only in-frame clones are kept and a portion is missing. The table lists around 69,000 clones, roughly 87% of them singletons. The CDR3 sequence is 11 residues long. Trimming removed 5 bases from V and 3 bases from J, with 8 bases in between. The germline V gene has CDR1 DFQATT and CDR2 SNEGSKA (reference sequence). V is TRBV20-1 and J is TRBJ2-7, with a tentative D call TRBD2 (6 bases). The sequenced sample was CD4+ or CD8+ T cells sorted from blood, obtained in a trial of the OX40 agonist ivuxolimab. This sequence originates from an adult with an advanced solid tumor such as melanoma, head and neck, liver or kidney cancer. The CDR3 here is CSAWGDYEQYF. The CDR3 region has the DNA TGCAGTGCTTGGGGGGACTACGAGCAGTACTTC.